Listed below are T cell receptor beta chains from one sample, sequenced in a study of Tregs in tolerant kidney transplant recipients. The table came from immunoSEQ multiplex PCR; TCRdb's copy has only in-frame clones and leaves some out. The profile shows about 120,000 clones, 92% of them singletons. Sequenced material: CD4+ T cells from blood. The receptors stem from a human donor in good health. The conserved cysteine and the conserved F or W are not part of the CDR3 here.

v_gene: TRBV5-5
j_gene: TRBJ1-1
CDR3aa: ASSLLSTEAF

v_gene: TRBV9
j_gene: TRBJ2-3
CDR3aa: ASSSTDTQY

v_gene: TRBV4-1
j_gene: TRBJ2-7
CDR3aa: ASSQDPTSGSHHEQY

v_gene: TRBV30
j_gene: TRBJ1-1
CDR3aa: AWRNYLVGEAF

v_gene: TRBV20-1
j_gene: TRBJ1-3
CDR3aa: SAPLGNTIY

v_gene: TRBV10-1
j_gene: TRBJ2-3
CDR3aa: ASSESRLGLVASTDTQY

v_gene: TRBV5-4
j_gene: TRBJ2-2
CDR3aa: ASSSGLAGGTGELF

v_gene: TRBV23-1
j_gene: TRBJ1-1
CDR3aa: ASSETGVGTEAF

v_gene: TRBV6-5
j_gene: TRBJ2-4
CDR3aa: ASSRVAKNIQY

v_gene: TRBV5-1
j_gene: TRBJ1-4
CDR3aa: ASSLESRPNEKLF

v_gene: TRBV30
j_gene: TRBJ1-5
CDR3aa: AWSFGGGSNQPQH

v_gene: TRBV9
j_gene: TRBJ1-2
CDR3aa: ASRKGGDSGYT

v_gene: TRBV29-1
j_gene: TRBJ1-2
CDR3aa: SVEGFYGYT

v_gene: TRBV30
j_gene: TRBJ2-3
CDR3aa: AWSPVDTQY